Listed below are T cell receptor beta chains from one sample, sequenced in a study of PD-1 blockade in classical Hodgkin lymphoma. The assay was immunoSEQ multiplex PCR, and TCRdb's table has in-frame clones only and misses some. The sample lists roughly 6,000 clones, under 85% occurring once. The input for sequencing was CD4+ T cells from blood, taken at baseline. Receptors were obtained from a human donor with classical Hodgkin lymphoma. The CDR3 runs from the conserved cysteine through the conserved F or W. A D gene is named only where the DNA matches it firmly. Clone size is shown for a subset of rows, as once, few, many or a class of expanded clone.

d_call: TRBD1
clone_size: .
v_call: TRBV7-8
j_call: TRBJ2-6
cdr3_aa: CASSLWGQGSLSGANVLTF
cdr3_nt: TGTGCCAGCAGCTTATGGGGACAGGGAAGTCTCTCTGGGGCCAACGTCCTGACTTTC

d_call: .
clone_size: few
v_call: TRBV2
j_call: TRBJ1-5
cdr3_aa: CASSEMGNQPQHF
cdr3_nt: TGTGCCAGCAGTGAGATGGGCAATCAGCCCCAGCATTTT

d_call: TRBD2
clone_size: .
v_call: TRBV19
j_call: TRBJ2-3
cdr3_aa: CASSLFSGGARHTQYF
cdr3_nt: TGTGCCAGTAGTCTCTTTAGCGGGGGGGCCAGACATACGCAGTATTTT

d_call: .
clone_size: .
v_call: TRBV28
j_call: TRBJ1-3
cdr3_aa: CASSPGLMSGNTIYF
cdr3_nt: TGTGCCAGCAGTCCGGGACTCATGTCTGGAAACACCATATATTTT

d_call: .
clone_size: .
v_call: TRBV6-1
j_call: TRBJ1-3
cdr3_aa: CASGAGGLRGNTIYF
cdr3_nt: TGTGCCAGCGGGGCGGGGGGGCTAAGAGGAAACACCATATATTTT

d_call: .
clone_size: few
v_call: TRBV5-1
j_call: TRBJ1-5
cdr3_aa: CASSLGGIEPQHF
cdr3_nt: TGCGCCAGCAGCTTGGGGGGGATCGAGCCCCAGCATTTT

d_call: .
clone_size: few
v_call: TRBV19
j_call: TRBJ1-1
cdr3_aa: CASSLTTANTEAFF
cdr3_nt: TGTGCCAGTAGTCTCACGACAGCGAACACTGAAGCTTTCTTT

d_call: TRBD1
clone_size: .
v_call: TRBV2
j_call: TRBJ1-2
cdr3_aa: CASSDRQGARRGSNYGYTF
cdr3_nt: TGTGCCAGCAGCGATCGGCAGGGGGCGCGCAGGGGATCTAACTATGGCTACACCTTC

d_call: .
clone_size: .
v_call: TRBV27
j_call: TRBJ1-4
cdr3_aa: CASSLEGVGGELFF
cdr3_nt: TGTGCCAGCAGTTTGGAGGGGGTGGGTGGGGAACTGTTTTTT

d_call: .
clone_size: .
v_call: TRBV9
j_call: TRBJ1-1
cdr3_aa: CASSAGDTLNTEAFF
cdr3_nt: TGTGCCAGCAGCGCCGGGGACACCTTGAACACTGAAGCTTTCTTT

d_call: TRBD2
clone_size: .
v_call: TRBV7-9
j_call: TRBJ2-1
cdr3_aa: CASSSRTSDNEQFF
cdr3_nt: TGTGCCAGCAGCTCTCGGACTAGCGACAATGAGCAGTTCTTC

d_call: .
clone_size: .
v_call: TRBV7-6
j_call: TRBJ1-6
cdr3_aa: CASSVGTGSNSPLHF
cdr3_nt: TGTGCCAGCAGCGTGGGGACGGGCTCTAATTCACCCCTCCACTTT

d_call: .
clone_size: .
v_call: TRBV6-5
j_call: TRBJ1-1
cdr3_aa: CASNPGVGEAFF
cdr3_nt: TGTGCCAGCAACCCGGGGGTTGGTGAAGCTTTCTTT

d_call: TRBD1
clone_size: .
v_call: TRBV5-5
j_call: TRBJ1-3
cdr3_aa: CASSLTGVGGNTIYF
cdr3_nt: TGTGCCAGCAGCCTTACAGGGGTCGGAGGAAACACCATATATTTT

d_call: .
clone_size: .
v_call: TRBV6-6
j_call: TRBJ1-1
cdr3_aa: CASSLNRAEAFF
cdr3_nt: TGTGCCAGCAGTCTAAACAGGGCTGAAGCTTTCTTT

d_call: .
clone_size: .
v_call: TRBV6-6
j_call: TRBJ1-2
cdr3_aa: CASSRKDYGYTF
cdr3_nt: TGTGCCAGCAGTCGCAAGGACTATGGCTACACCTTC

d_call: TRBD2
clone_size: once
v_call: TRBV2
j_call: TRBJ2-2
cdr3_aa: CASRTSGAYTGELFF
cdr3_nt: TGTGCCAGCAGGACTAGCGGGGCCTACACCGGGGAGCTGTTTTTT

d_call: TRBD2
clone_size: .
v_call: TRBV5-4
j_call: TRBJ2-2
cdr3_aa: CASSFSGGAQGELFF
cdr3_nt: TGTGCCAGCAGCTTTAGCGGGGGGGCTCAAGGGGAGCTGTTTTTT

d_call: .
clone_size: .
v_call: TRBV28
j_call: TRBJ1-1
cdr3_aa: CASSLVASGMNTEAFF
cdr3_nt: TGTGCCAGCAGTTTAGTCGCGTCAGGGATGAACACTGAAGCTTTCTTT

d_call: .
clone_size: once
v_call: TRBV7-3
j_call: TRBJ1-2
cdr3_aa: CASSPRQEGGYGYTF
cdr3_nt: TGTGCCAGCAGCCCCCGCCAGGAGGGGGGGTATGGCTACACCTTC

d_call: .
clone_size: .
v_call: TRBV5-4
j_call: TRBJ1-1
cdr3_aa: CASTLTAGVNTEAFF
cdr3_nt: TGTGCCAGCACCCTCACGGCAGGGGTAAACACTGAAGCTTTCTTT

d_call: .
clone_size: .
v_call: TRBV4-3
j_call: TRBJ1-1
cdr3_aa: CASSQIPRGGEAFF
cdr3_nt: TGCGCCAGCAGCCAAATCCCCAGGGGAGGGGAAGCTTTCTTT

d_call: TRBD2
clone_size: .
v_call: TRBV5-6
j_call: TRBJ2-1
cdr3_aa: CASSWGTSVEQFF
cdr3_nt: TGTGCCAGCAGCTGGGGGACTAGCGTTGAGCAGTTCTTC

d_call: .
clone_size: .
v_call: TRBV5-1
j_call: TRBJ1-5
cdr3_aa: CASSLDGGNQPQHF
cdr3_nt: TGCGCCAGCAGCTTGGATGGGGGCAATCAGCCCCAGCATTTT

d_call: .
clone_size: few
v_call: TRBV7-2
j_call: TRBJ1-6
cdr3_aa: CASSFRVYSYNSPLHF
cdr3_nt: TGTGCCAGCAGCTTCCGGGTGTACTCCTATAATTCACCCCTCCACTTT

d_call: .
clone_size: .
v_call: TRBV6-1
j_call: TRBJ1-5
cdr3_aa: CASMGAGNQPQHF
cdr3_nt: TGTGCCAGCATGGGTGCAGGAAATCAGCCCCAGCATTTT

d_call: .
clone_size: .
v_call: TRBV19
j_call: TRBJ1-1
cdr3_aa: CASKEWGHNTEAFF
cdr3_nt: TGTGCCAGTAAGGAATGGGGGCACAACACTGAAGCTTTCTTT

d_call: TRBD1
clone_size: .
v_call: TRBV28
j_call: TRBJ2-3
cdr3_aa: CASSLWTGTTDTQYF
cdr3_nt: TGTGCCAGCAGTTTGTGGACAGGGACCACAGATACGCAGTATTTT

d_call: .
clone_size: .
v_call: TRBV7-9
j_call: TRBJ1-1
cdr3_aa: CASSLTGIMNTEAFF
cdr3_nt: TGTGCCAGCAGCTTAACCGGGATCATGAACACTGAAGCTTTCTTT

d_call: TRBD1
clone_size: .
v_call: TRBV20-1
j_call: TRBJ1-4
cdr3_aa: CSSGQGEKLFF
cdr3_nt: TGCAGTTCCGGACAGGGAGAAAAACTGTTTTTT

d_call: TRBD2
clone_size: once
v_call: TRBV30
j_call: TRBJ2-7
cdr3_aa: CAWRHGLAGQPQQYF
cdr3_nt: TGTGCCTGGAGACATGGACTAGCGGGCCAGCCACAGCAGTACTTC

d_call: .
clone_size: .
v_call: TRBV9
j_call: TRBJ1-3
cdr3_aa: CASSVGGGNSGNTIYF
cdr3_nt: TGTGCCAGCAGCGTAGGAGGGGGTAACTCTGGAAACACCATATATTTT

d_call: TRBD2
clone_size: .
v_call: TRBV5-1
j_call: TRBJ2-5
cdr3_aa: CASSPGGRETQYF
cdr3_nt: TGCGCCAGCAGTCCGGGGGGGCGAGAGACCCAGTACTTC

d_call: .
clone_size: once
v_call: TRBV11-2
j_call: TRBJ2-7
cdr3_aa: CASSLVRGPPPWEQYF
cdr3_nt: TGTGCCAGCAGCTTAGTCAGGGGTCCACCTCCATGGGAGCAGTACTTC

d_call: TRBD2
clone_size: .
v_call: TRBV28
j_call: TRBJ2-1
cdr3_aa: CASSPFLAGGPNEQFF
cdr3_nt: TGTGCCAGCAGCCCCTTTCTAGCGGGGGGGCCAAATGAGCAGTTCTTC

d_call: TRBD1
clone_size: .
v_call: TRBV7-2
j_call: TRBJ1-1
cdr3_aa: CASSWDRGDPEAFF
cdr3_nt: TGTGCCAGCAGCTGGGACAGGGGGGACCCTGAAGCTTTCTTT

d_call: .
clone_size: .
v_call: TRBV19
j_call: TRBJ1-1
cdr3_aa: CASSIRGGQVNTEAFF
cdr3_nt: TGTGCCAGTAGTATTCGGGGGGGACAAGTGAACACTGAAGCTTTCTTT

d_call: TRBD1
clone_size: few
v_call: TRBV11-1
j_call: TRBJ1-6
cdr3_aa: CASSPDRVSPLHF
cdr3_nt: TGTGCCAGCAGCCCGGACAGGGTTTCACCCCTCCACTTT

d_call: .
clone_size: .
v_call: TRBV28
j_call: TRBJ2-7
cdr3_aa: CASSPLYEQYF
cdr3_nt: TGTGCCAGCAGCCCCCTCTACGAGCAGTACTTC

d_call: .
clone_size: .
v_call: TRBV7-2
j_call: TRBJ2-5
cdr3_aa: CASSRLGAGARETQYF
cdr3_nt: TGTGCCAGCAGCCGCCTTGGGGCGGGGGCACGAGAGACCCAGTACTTC

d_call: .
clone_size: few
v_call: TRBV18
j_call: TRBJ1-2
cdr3_aa: CASSPEAYGYTF
cdr3_nt: TGTGCCAGCTCACCCGAGGCCTATGGCTACACCTTC

d_call: .
clone_size: .
v_call: TRBV15
j_call: TRBJ1-2
cdr3_aa: CATSRGRGDGGYTF
cdr3_nt: TGTGCCACCAGCAGAGGTCGGGGGGATGGGGGCTACACCTTC

d_call: TRBD1
clone_size: .
v_call: TRBV28
j_call: TRBJ1-1
cdr3_aa: CASSLTRGTGGGYTEAFF
cdr3_nt: TGTGCCAGCAGCCTAACCCGTGGGACAGGGGGCGGGTACACTGAAGCTTTCTTT

d_call: TRBD1
clone_size: .
v_call: TRBV10-2
j_call: TRBJ1-5
cdr3_aa: CASRGQGGSQPQHF
cdr3_nt: TGCGCCAGCAGAGGACAGGGGGGGAGTCAGCCCCAGCATTTT

d_call: .
clone_size: .
v_call: TRBV5-5
j_call: TRBJ1-5
cdr3_aa: CASSLAGNQPQHF
cdr3_nt: TGTGCCAGCAGCTTGGCGGGGAATCAGCCCCAGCATTTT

d_call: .
clone_size: .
v_call: TRBV7-9
j_call: TRBJ2-1
cdr3_aa: CASSLTRDIPYNEQFF
cdr3_nt: TGTGCCAGCAGCTTAACTCGGGACATACCTTACAATGAGCAGTTCTTC

d_call: TRBD2
clone_size: .
v_call: TRBV11-2
j_call: TRBJ2-7
cdr3_aa: CASSLGRASGGAYEQYF
cdr3_nt: TGTGCCAGCAGCTTAGGTCGGGCTAGCGGGGGAGCCTACGAGCAGTACTTC

d_call: TRBD1
clone_size: .
v_call: TRBV19
j_call: TRBJ1-2
cdr3_aa: CASSVGDRDYGYTF
cdr3_nt: TGTGCCAGTAGTGTCGGGGACAGGGACTATGGCTACACCTTC